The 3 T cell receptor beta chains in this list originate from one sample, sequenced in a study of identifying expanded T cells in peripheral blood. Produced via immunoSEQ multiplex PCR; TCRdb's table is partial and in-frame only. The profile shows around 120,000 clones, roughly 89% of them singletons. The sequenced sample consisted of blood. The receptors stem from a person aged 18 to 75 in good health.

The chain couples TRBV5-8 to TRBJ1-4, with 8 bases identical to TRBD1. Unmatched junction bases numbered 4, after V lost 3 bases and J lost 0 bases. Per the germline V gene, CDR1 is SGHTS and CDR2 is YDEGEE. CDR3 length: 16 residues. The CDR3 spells CASSWGQAATNEKLFF. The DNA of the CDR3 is TGTGCCAGCAGCTGGGGACAGGCTGCAACTAATGAAAAACTGTTTTTT.

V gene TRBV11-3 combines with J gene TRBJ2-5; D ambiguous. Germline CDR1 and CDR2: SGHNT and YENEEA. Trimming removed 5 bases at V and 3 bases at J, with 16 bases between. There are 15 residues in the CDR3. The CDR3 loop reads CASSLRGAAKETQYF. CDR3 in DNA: TGTGCCAGCAGCCTCCGCGGAGCAGCGAAAGAGACCCAGTACTTC.

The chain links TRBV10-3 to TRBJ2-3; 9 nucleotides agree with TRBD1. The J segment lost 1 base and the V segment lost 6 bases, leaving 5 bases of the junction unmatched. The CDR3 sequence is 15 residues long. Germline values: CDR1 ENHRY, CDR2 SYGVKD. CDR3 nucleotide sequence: TGTGCCATCAGGAGCCGGGACAGGGGCACAGATACGCAGTATTTT. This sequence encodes CAIRSRDRGTDTQYF.